This T cell receptor (beta chain) came from a study of T-cell reconstitution after alpha-beta-depleted transplantation in children. Findings of the study overall: The origin of alpha-beta T cells about two months after transplant was reportedly several hundred expanded graft clones. A year had passed since transplant, and T-cell counts and diversity by then came mostly from newly produced T cells. Some patients' high day-60 TCRbeta diversity was attributed to recipient cells surviving conditioning.

Preparation of the TCRbeta library used unique molecular identifiers. TCRdb fed the PCR reads into MiXCR, producing one record per CDR3 protein. The table lists fewer than 500,000 distinct CDR3 sequences, roughly 43% of them singletons. This clonotype has more than one count but fewer than ten. Its antigen is not known. V gave up 4 bases and J gave up 2 bases, with 13 bases separating them. The CDR3 covers 14 residues. CDR1 and CDR2 (germline): SQVTM, ANQGSEA. This clonotype was sampled from a girl aged 2-10 years with aplastic anemia, due to receive a stem cell transplant. The sample was PBMCs, taken before TCRalphabeta/CD19-depleted stem cell transplant. V is TRBV29-1 and J is TRBJ2-3; D tentatively fits TRBD1 or TRBD2 (5 bases each). The CDR3 nucleotides are TGCAGCGTTGGAGGGGCTACAATCACAGATACGCAGTATTTT. This encodes CSVGGATITDTQYF.